This T cell receptor beta chain was identified in a study of T-cell reconstitution after alpha-beta-depleted transplantation in children. This clonotype occurred a few times. The library targeted TCRbeta and was prepared with unique molecular identifiers. Using its own MiXCR run on the PCR reads, TCRdb lists one record per CDR3 protein. The top ten hold 5% to 6.5% of the sample, which has about 420,000 distinct CDR3 sequences, about a tenth seen once. CDR1 is SEHNR, CDR2 FQNEAQ, per germline (reference sequence). This CDR3 region has 16 residues. Trimming stripped 5 bases from V and 0 bases from J, with 14 bases between.

This TCR was sampled from a human donor who donated a stem cell graft to a child with acute myeloid leukemia. Source: PBMCs from the stem cell graft donor, taken from the stem cell graft. This chain joins TRBV7-9 and TRBJ2-1, with a possible D match to TRBD1 (5 bases). Written as DNA, the CDR3 is TGTGCCAGCAGCCGACAGTCTCCAGACTCCTACAATGAGCAGTTCTTC. Its protein product is CASSRQSPDSYNEQFF.